The following is a T cell receptor (beta chain) sequence with its context. Seattle cases were enrolled at active infection and followed longitudinally. Authors' data handling: Reference gene primer amplification in the assay estimated nucleated cell counts. TCRdb's table, derived via immunoSEQ multiplex PCR, lists solely in-frame clones and lacks some. V, J and clone size derive from that table, while D and trimming were established from the DNA sequence. The data show about 220,000 clones, over 75% seen once. Trimming removed 0 bases from V and 7 bases from J; junction bases left unmatched: 3. The length of the CDR3 is 16 residues. Looked up from germline, CDR1 is SGHKS and CDR2 is YYEKEE (reference sequence). The sample originates from a study of blood T cell repertoires in COVID-19. Study background: Collection of acute and convalescent COVID-19 samples took place in the United States, Italy and Spain. PBMCs, B-cell-depleted T cells, or T cells were the source of the cDNA or gDNA that made up the material.

The gene calls are TRBV5-5 and TRBJ2-1; 14 bases line up with TRBD2. The material sequenced was peripheral blood. The source of this sequence is a woman aged 70-85 years with COVID-19, enrolled during active disease. DNA for the CDR3: TGTGCCAGCAGCTTGGAAAGGACTAGCGGGGGGAATGAGCAGTTCTTC. This encodes CASSLERTSGGNEQFF.